These 9 T cell receptor beta chains came from one sample sequenced in a study of cytomegalovirus exposure and HLA in healthy donors. This PCR relied on a set of 60 Vbeta primers and 13 Jbeta primers. Here immunoSEQ multiplex PCR was the method, and the copy in TCRdb shows in-frame clones only, minus some. The top ten clones hold 2% to 2.5% of a sample with roughly 150,000 clones, roughly 76% of them seen once. Sequencing used PBMCs. The receptors stem from a male donor in good health and CMV-seronegative.

Only one count was recorded for this clone. This rearrangement joins TRBV19 to TRBJ1-5; 7 bases align to TRBD1. The length of the CDR3 is 20 residues. V lost 7 bases and J lost 6; bases outside the gene matches: 27. CDR1 LNHDA and CDR2 SQIVND come from the germline V gene (reference sequence). This CDR3 reads CASTKEDRRPNQNRIQPQHF. The CDR3 region has the DNA TGTGCCAGTACAAAAGAGGACAGGAGACCCAATCAGAACCGGATTCAGCCCCAGCATTTT.

The chain is built from TRBV5-4 and TRBJ2-1; the match to TRBD2 covers 10 bases. The V gene end was trimmed by 0 bases and the J gene end by 8 bases; junction bases not matched to a gene: 2. CDR3 length: 14 amino acids. The germline CDR1 and CDR2 sequences are SGHNT and YYREEE (reference sequence). CDR3 bases: TGTGCCAGCAGCTTGGAGCTAGCGGGGGATGAGCAGTTCTTC. It yields the protein CASSLELAGDEQFF.

This clone was seen once. V is TRBV7-9 and J is TRBJ1-1; no clear D. Germline V gene sequence: CDR1 SEHNR, CDR2 FQNEAQ (reference sequence). This CDR3 region has 12 residues. V shed 5 bases and J shed 5 bases, with 9 bases lying between them. The CDR3 nucleotides read TGTGCCAGCAGCCTGAGGGTAACTGAAGCTTTCTTT. This sequence encodes CASSLRVTEAFF.

The sample holds one count of this clone. The chain links TRBV27 to TRBJ2-1; TRBD1 agrees at 8 bases. Germline V gene lookup returns CDR1 MNHEY and CDR2 SMNVEV (reference sequence). CDR3 size: 14 residues. The trim removed 6 bases at V and 5 bases at J, leaving 6 bases unmatched. CDR3 bases: TGTGCCAGCAGGCTAGACAGGGGCCACAATGAGCAGTTCTTC. It encodes CASRLDRGHNEQFF.

This sequence joins TRBV5-6 and TRBJ1-5; 7 bases line up with TRBD1. V lost 2 bases, J lost 3 bases, and 2 bases stayed unmatched. The CDR3 is 14 amino acids. Germline-derived CDR1 and CDR2 are SGHDT and YYEEEE. CDR3 residues: CASSLDRDNQPQHF. CDR3 bases: TGTGCCAGCAGCTTAGACAGGGACAATCAGCCCCAGCATTTT.

The chain has TRBV2 and TRBJ2-2, with TRBD1 identical over 7 bases. Germline V gene sequence: CDR1 SNHLY, CDR2 FYNNEI. The V segment lost 3 bases and the J segment 5 bases; nucleotides outside the gene matches: 0. This CDR3 has 13 residues. The CDR3 loop is CASSETGTGELFF. DNA for the CDR3: TGTGCCAGCAGTGAGACAGGGACCGGGGAGCTGTTTTTT.

In its sample, this clone was seen a few times. This sequence joins TRBV29-1 and TRBJ1-2; TRBD1 agrees at 9 bases. CDR1 SQVTM and CDR2 ANQGSEA come from the germline V gene. V lost 6 bases, J lost 7 bases, and 12 bases stayed unmatched. The CDR3 is made up of 14 amino acids. DNA of the CDR3: TGCAGCGTCATCCGGGACAGGGACGTGGGTGGCTACACCTTC. Its translation is CSVIRDRDVGGYTF. The full variable domain, rest sourced from reference TRBV29-1 and TRBJ1-2, is SAVISQKPSRDICQRGTSLTIQCQVDSQVTMMFWYRQQPGQSLTLIATANQGSEATYESGFVIDKFPISRPNLTFSTLTVSNMSPEDSSIYLCSVIRDRDVGGYTFGSGTRLTVV.

The genes are TRBV7-9 and TRBJ1-2, with unresolved D. The length of the CDR3 is 18 residues. The V gene's germline CDR1 is SEHNR and CDR2 FQNEAQ (reference sequence). V dropped 5 bases and J dropped 6 bases, with 28 bases sitting between them. CDR3 region: CASSRAGYSGRAWDGYTF. CDR3 bases: TGTGCCAGCAGCCGAGCGGGGTATTCAGGCCGCGCATGGGATGGCTACACCTTC.

The chain combines TRBV4-2 with TRBJ2-7; the D gene is possibly TRBD2 (6 bases). The ends were cut back, 0 bases at V and 1 base at J, with 13 bases in the middle. Germline loops: CDR1 LGHNA, CDR2 YNFKEQ. The CDR3 totals 16 residues. CDR3 loop: CASSQEGRGSSYEQYF. The CDR3, as DNA: TGTGCCAGCAGCCAAGAAGGTCGGGGGAGTTCCTACGAGCAGTACTTC.